The 25 T cell receptor beta chains listed next were all sequenced from one sample in a study of cytomegalovirus exposure and HLA in healthy donors. In the PCR, 60 Vbeta and 13 Jbeta primers were used. TCRdb's table, derived via immunoSEQ multiplex PCR, lists solely in-frame clones and lacks some. The sample consists of fewer than 100,000 clones, nearly 80% of them appearing once. The sequenced sample was PBMCs. These receptors came from a woman in her thirties or forties in good health and CMV-seropositive.

This sequence joins TRBV6-6 and TRBJ1-5; a possible D gene is TRBD1 (5 bases). Germline loops: CDR1 MNHNY, CDR2 SVGAGI (reference sequence). There are 13 residues in the CDR3. Trimming left V 6 bases short and J 10 bases short, with 16 bases between. The CDR3 region has the DNA TGTGCCAGCAGCAACGGACACCTCAAACCCCAGCATTTT. Translating it yields CASSNGHLKPQHF.

This rearrangement joins TRBV5-1 to TRBJ2-7, with D perhaps matching TRBD2 (5 bases). Germline CDR1 and CDR2: SGHRS and YFSETQ. CDR3 length equals 12 residues. The V end was cut by 0 bases, the J end by 8 bases, with 9 bases between. The CDR3 DNA is TGCGCCAGCAGCTTGGAGGGAGTCAAGCAGTACTTC. As protein: CASSLEGVKQYF.

This chain uses TRBV29-1 with TRBJ2-3; the D gene is possibly TRBD2 (5 bases). From germline, CDR1 is SQVTM and CDR2 ANQGSEA. Trimming removed 5 bases at V and 1 base at J, with 7 bases between. The CDR3 runs to 12 residues. In DNA form, the CDR3 reads TGCAGCGTTTGTAGCGGCACAGATACGCAGTATTTT. It translates to CSVCSGTDTQYF.

The chain joins TRBV4-1 to TRBJ2-7; 7 nucleotides align to TRBD1. Germline CDR1 is MGHRA and CDR2 is YSYEKL. With 1 base clipped from V and 0 bases from J, the junction kept 3 bases outside the gene matches. CDR3 length: 15 residues. The CDR3 DNA is TGCGCCAGCAGCCAAGGCCGGGACAGCTCCTACGAGCAGTACTTC. Its protein product is CASSQGRDSSYEQYF.

The V and J genes are TRBV5-4 and TRBJ2-3; D call uncertain. This CDR3 has 15 amino acids. Per germline, CDR1 SGHNT and CDR2 YYREEE (reference sequence). V shed 0 bases and J shed 1 base, with 9 bases lying between them. The CDR3 DNA sequence: TGTGCCAGCAGCTTGGTAGCCCAAGGCACAGATACGCAGTATTTT. Amino acid sequence: CASSLVAQGTDTQYF.

The CDR3 reads CASTKDRALLNTEAFF. CDR3 sequence (DNA): TGTGCCAGCACCAAGGACAGGGCGCTATTGAACACTGAAGCTTTCTTT. The gene calls are TRBV5-4 and TRBJ1-1; TRBD1 aligns across 8 bases. The ends lost 6 bases at V and 0 bases at J; junction bases unmatched: 10. This CDR3 comprises 16 residues. The V gene's germline CDR1 is SGHNT and CDR2 YYREEE (reference sequence). Looking up the rest from reference TRBV5-4 and TRBJ1-1 gives the full variable domain: ETGVTQSPTHLIKTRGQQVTLRCSSQSGHNTVSWYQQALGQGPQFIFQYYREEENGRGNFPPRFSGLQFPNYSSELNVNALELDDSALYLCASTKDRALLNTEAFFGQGTRLTVV.

The chain has TRBV18 and TRBJ1-4; TRBD1 matches at 7 bases. The J segment lost 7 bases and the V segment lost 2 bases, leaving 4 bases of the junction unmatched. Germline V gene data show CDR1 as KGHSH and CDR2 as LQKENI. The CDR3 length is 14 residues. The CDR3 loop is CASSPGTESEKLFF. CDR3 bases: TGTGCCAGCTCACCAGGGACAGAAAGTGAAAAACTGTTTTTT. The whole variable domain, remainder taken from reference TRBV18 and TRBJ1-4, is NAGVMQNPRHLVRRRGQEARLRCSPMKGHSHVYWYRQLPEEGLKFMVYLQKENIIDESGMPKERFSAEFPKEGPSILRIQQVVRGDSAAYFCASSPGTESEKLFFGSGTQLSVL.

The V gene is TRBV5-1, the J gene TRBJ2-5, with 7 positions matching TRBD2. V trimming: 0 bases; J trimming: 5 bases; junction bases outside the gene matches: 7. This CDR3 is built from 15 residues. Germline loops: CDR1 SGHRS, CDR2 YFSETQ. CDR3 residues: CASSLGNSGSETQYF. CDR3 sequence (DNA): TGCGCCAGCAGCTTGGGTAATAGCGGGTCTGAGACCCAGTACTTC.

This clone was counted a few times. The CDR3 sequence: CASSKNQDRGYFYEQYF. The CDR3 DNA reads TGTGCCAGCAGCAAAAATCAGGACAGGGGCTACTTTTACGAGCAGTACTTC. This chain connects TRBV21-1 to TRBJ2-7; TRBD1 is the table's D call and was not checked against the DNA. TRBV21-1 is a known pseudogene. CDR3 length: 17 amino acids.

J is TRBJ1-3 and V is TRBV30; TRBD1 matches at 8 bases. With V trimmed by 3 bases and J by 0 bases, 4 bases remained unmatched. Germline CDR1 and CDR2: GTSNPN and SVGIG (reference sequence). CDR3 length: 15 amino acids. This CDR3 is CAWRKDRVSGNTIYF. The CDR3 DNA sequence: TGTGCCTGGAGGAAGGACAGGGTCTCTGGAAACACCATATATTTT.

The chain couples TRBV19 to TRBJ1-1; 8 bases are shared with TRBD1. Losses at the gene ends were 4 bases for V and 1 base for J; bases not matched to a gene: 8. This CDR3 comprises 16 residues. Per the germline V gene, CDR1 is LNHDA and CDR2 is SQIVND (reference sequence). The CDR3 region is CASSRVAGGKNTEAFF. As DNA, the CDR3 is TGTGCCAGTAGTAGGGTGGCAGGGGGCAAGAACACTGAAGCTTTCTTT.

This rearrangement joins TRBV2 to TRBJ2-1, with 7 bases fitting TRBD2. This CDR3 is 14 amino acids long. CDR1 is SNHLY and CDR2 is FYNNEI in the germline V gene. V lost 6 bases to trimming and J lost 2 bases; unmatched junction nucleotides: 4. CDR3 bases: TGTGCCAGCAGAGGACTAGATACCTACAATGAGCAGTTCTTC. Protein product: CASRGLDTYNEQFF.

This chain links TRBV9 with TRBJ2-1; D not resolved. Germline V gene data show CDR1 as SGDLS and CDR2 as YYNGEE. Trimming shortened V by 1 base and J by 1 base, and 6 bases separated the two germline ends. This CDR3 is 14 amino acids long. The DNA for the CDR3 is TGTGCCAGCAGCGTACAAGCATCCTACAATGAGCAGTTCTTC. Its translation is CASSVQASYNEQFF.

The V call is TRBV18, the J call TRBJ2-7; the match to TRBD2 covers 9 bases. This CDR3 contains 15 residues. V gave up 1 base and J gave up 2 bases; unmatched junction bases: 3. Looked up from germline, CDR1 is KGHSH and CDR2 is LQKENI. CDR3 sequence reads: CASSPQREVAYEQYF. The DNA for the CDR3 is TGTGCCAGCTCACCACAGCGGGAGGTTGCCTACGAGCAGTACTTC.

This clone was seen more than once but under ten times. The V and J genes are TRBV6-4 and TRBJ2-3; a possible D gene is TRBD2 (6 bases). The CDR3 consists of 13 residues. Trimming left V 4 bases short and J 4 bases short, with 9 bases between. Germline assignment: CDR1 MRHNA and CDR2 SNTAGT. This CDR3 reads CASSAGEADTQYF. The CDR3 nucleotides are TGTGCCAGCAGTGCGGGGGAGGCAGATACGCAGTATTTT.

The V call is TRBV29-1, the J call TRBJ2-5; a weak D match, TRBD2 (6 bases). The V gene lost 7 bases and the J gene lost 2 bases, with 11 bases spanning the gap. The CDR3 runs to 12 residues. The germline V gene encodes CDR1 SQVTM and CDR2 ANQGSEA. The CDR3: CSAGGIQETQYF. In DNA, the CDR3 is TGCAGCGCCGGGGGTATTCAAGAGACCCAGTACTTC.

V is TRBV29-1 and J is TRBJ2-1, with D maybe TRBD2 (5 bases). There are 15 residues in the CDR3. Trimming pared 7 bases from V and 4 bases from J, leaving 20 bases between. Germline CDR1 reads SQVTM; CDR2 reads ANQGSEA. CDR3 DNA: TGCAGCGCCGCATCCGGACTGATAAGTTACAATGAGCAGTTCTTC. Translating gives CSAASGLISYNEQFF.

The chain is built from TRBV6-1 and TRBJ1-2, with D hard to call. In germline, CDR1 is MNHNS, CDR2 SASEGT. The V end lost 3 bases, the J end lost 0 bases, and 8 bases lay between the germline ends. The CDR3 totals 14 residues. CDR3 region: CASSEAPTNYGYTF. Written as DNA, the CDR3 is TGTGCCAGCAGTGAGGCACCCACTAACTATGGCTACACCTTC.

As for this clone: Other DNA sequences in the sample encode the same CDR3. V is TRBV10-3 and J is TRBJ2-1, with 13 bases that match TRBD2. This CDR3 comprises 13 residues. Losses at the gene ends were 8 bases for V and 8 bases for J; bases not matched to a gene: 3. Germline V gene lookup returns CDR1 ENHRY and CDR2 SYGVKD. CDR3 bases: TGTGCCATCGGACTAGCGGGAGATGATGAGCAGTTCTTC. Translating gives CAIGLAGDDEQFF.

This chain connects TRBV7-9 to TRBJ1-1; 9 nucleotides agree with TRBD1. The CDR3 contains 16 residues. Germline V gene data show CDR1 as SEHNR and CDR2 as FQNEAQ (reference sequence). The ends lost 1 base at V and 0 bases at J; junction bases unmatched: 3. The CDR3 protein is CASSLGTGDLNTEAFF. CDR3 nucleotides: TGTGCCAGCAGCTTAGGGACAGGGGACTTGAACACTGAAGCTTTCTTT.

This rearrangement joins TRBV23-1 to TRBJ2-7; 9 nucleotides agree with TRBD1. TRBV23-1 is an ORF, and what it does is uncertain. Germline trimming cut 3 bases from V and 3 bases from J; bases unmatched to any gene: 3. The CDR3 is 14 amino acids. CDR3 bases: TGCGCCAGCAGTCAGACGGGACAGGGCTACGAGCAGTACTTC. Translating it yields CASSQTGQGYEQYF.

V usage is TRBV5-4 and J usage is TRBJ2-7; 12 bases line up with TRBD2. Trimming at V came to 4 bases and at J to 5 bases, leaving 7 bases not matched to a gene. Germline V CDR1 and CDR2: SGHNT, YYREEE (reference sequence). The CDR3 spans 15 residues. The CDR3, as DNA: TGTGCCAGCAGCCAATGGACTAGCGGGAACGACGAGCAGTACTTC. It is translated as CASSQWTSGNDEQYF.

The rearrangement links TRBV9 to TRBJ2-3; D is undetermined. Germline CDR1 is SGDLS and CDR2 is YYNGEE. The CDR3 runs to 17 residues. With 1 base removed from V and 6 bases from J, the gap between germline ends came to 21 bases. The CDR3 nucleotides are TGTGCCAGCAGCGTAACCCCCCTGCTTTACATGGGCGATACGCAGTATTTT. The encoded protein is CASSVTPLLYMGDTQYF.

J is TRBJ2-7 and V is TRBV18; possibly TRBD2 for D (5 bases). Trimming removed 1 base from V and 2 bases from J, with 9 bases in between. This CDR3 comprises 14 residues. Germline CDR1 is KGHSH and CDR2 is LQKENI. CDR3 DNA sequence: TGTGCCAGCTCACCACTGACTACCACCTACGAGCAGTACTTC. It specifies CASSPLTTTYEQYF.

The rearrangement uses TRBV19 and TRBJ1-5, with TRBD1 as a possible D gene (6 bases). This CDR3 region has 15 residues. Per germline, CDR1 LNHDA and CDR2 SQIVND (reference sequence). Between the trimmed V and J ends, which lost 7 bases and 7 bases, there was a span of 20 bases. CDR3 in DNA: TGTGCCAGTACCGGGAAATGGGGGGGCCACCAGCCCCAGCATTTT. Translated: CASTGKWGGHQPQHF.